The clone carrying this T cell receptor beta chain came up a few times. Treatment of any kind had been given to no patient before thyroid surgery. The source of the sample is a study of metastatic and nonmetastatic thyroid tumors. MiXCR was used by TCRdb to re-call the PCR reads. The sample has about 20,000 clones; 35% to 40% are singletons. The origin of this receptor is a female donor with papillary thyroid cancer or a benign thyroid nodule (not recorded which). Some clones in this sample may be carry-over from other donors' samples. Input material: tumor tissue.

The CDR3 sequence is CASSVVDQPQHF. CDR3 coding DNA: TGTGCCAGCAGTGTGGTGGATCAGCCCCAGCATTTT. The chain carries TRBV2 and TRBJ1-5; D is unclear. The CDR3 has 12 residues. CDR1 and CDR2 (germline): SNHLY, FYNNEI. V was shortened by 4 bases and J by 5 bases, with 6 bases between the two germline ends.